Below, 20 T cell receptor beta chains from the same sample are listed, as sequenced in a study of blood T cell repertoires in COVID-19. The table came from immunoSEQ multiplex PCR; TCRdb's copy has only in-frame clones and leaves some out. The sample shows roughly 51,000 clones, 91% of them seen only once. Sequenced: peripheral blood. Receptors were obtained from a woman aged 60-75 years with active or convalescent COVID-19.

J is TRBJ2-7 and V is TRBV28, with TRBD2 as a possible D gene (6 bases). Trimming took off 10 bases at V and 3 bases at J, with 13 bases between the two ends. The length of the CDR3 is 12 residues. Germline V gene data show CDR1 as MDHEN and CDR2 as SYDVKM. CDR3 DNA: TGTGCCACGGGGACTTCCAGCTACGAGCAGTACTTC. Translating gives CATGTSSYEQYF.

V gene TRBV3-1 (or the pseudogene TRBV3-2) combines with J gene TRBJ1-1, with 8 bases that match TRBD1. The CDR3 length is 14 residues. The germline CDR1 and CDR2 sequences are LGHDT and YNNKEL (reference sequence). J lost 5 bases, V lost 6 bases, and 8 bases had no gene match. CDR3 amino acids: CASRLQGAGTEAFF. The CDR3 DNA reads as TGTGCCAGCAGACTTCAGGGGGCGGGGACTGAAGCTTTCTTT.

The chain combines TRBV7-2 with TRBJ1-2; 8 bases align to TRBD1. The V gene end was trimmed by 11 bases and the J gene end by 4 bases; junction bases not matched to a gene: 15. This CDR3 comprises 15 residues. The germline gives CDR1 SGHTA, CDR2 FQGNSA. The CDR3 reads CAGGAGGRVAYGYTF. CDR3 DNA: TGTGCCGGCGGGGCAGGGGGCAGAGTCGCCTATGGCTACACCTTC.

The rearrangement links TRBV5-1 to TRBJ1-1, with D perhaps matching TRBD1 (5 bases). Trimming removed 5 bases from V and 1 base from J, with 12 bases in between. The CDR3 is 14 residues long. Germline V lookup: CDR1 SGHRS, CDR2 YFSETQ. CDR3 region: CASSSRGRNTEAFF. The CDR3, as DNA: TGCGCCAGCAGTTCTCGGGGGAGGAACACTGAAGCTTTCTTT.

The chain links TRBV6-5 to TRBJ1-1; D may be TRBD1 (6 bases). The V and J ends lost 11 bases and 7 bases respectively, with 17 bases between them. The CDR3 has 12 residues. The V gene's germline CDR1 is MNHEY and CDR2 SVGAGI. The CDR3 nucleotides are TGTGCCGGGGGAAGGACAGTCCGTGAAGCTTTCTTT. Protein sequence: CAGGRTVREAFF.

V usage is TRBV28 and J usage is TRBJ2-3, with 11 bases lining up with TRBD2. CDR1 and CDR2 (germline): MDHEN, SYDVKM. The V and J ends lost 10 bases and 4 bases, in that order; junction bases with no gene match: 10. The CDR3 totals 15 residues. The CDR3, as DNA: TGTGCCACCGCGGAGACTAGCGGGATTTCAGATACGCAGTATTTT. Amino acids: CATAETSGISDTQYF. Full variable domain (rest looked up from reference TRBV28 and TRBJ2-3): DVKVTQSSRYLVKRTGEKVFLECVQDMDHENMFWYRQDPGLGLRLIYFSYDVKMKEKGDIPEGYSVSREKKERFSLILESASTNQTSMYLCATAETSGISDTQYFGPGTRLTVL.

This rearrangement joins TRBV5-4 to TRBJ2-2, with TRBD2 matching over 9 bases. Germline V gives CDR1 SGHNT, CDR2 YYREEE (reference sequence). J was trimmed by 4 bases and V by 0 bases; bases with no gene match: 4. The CDR3 length is 16 residues. CDR3: CASSLAAGGLTGELFF. The CDR3 DNA is TGTGCCAGCAGCTTGGCAGCGGGGGGACTCACCGGGGAGCTGTTTTTT.

The chain's CDR3 is CASSLPGTGGGYTF. In DNA, the CDR3 is TGTGCCAGCAGTCTCCCCGGGACAGGGGGCGGCTACACCTTC. This chain connects TRBV28 to TRBJ1-2; 12 bases match TRBD1. The CDR3 sequence is 14 residues long. Looked up from germline, CDR1 is MDHEN and CDR2 is SYDVKM. Losses at the gene ends were 5 bases for V and 8 bases for J; bases not matched to a gene: 6.

This sequence joins TRBV5-1 and TRBJ1-2; 8 bases are shared with TRBD1. The V gene's germline CDR1 is SGHRS and CDR2 YFSETQ. V was clipped by 4 bases and J by 4 bases; unmatched bases: 3. This CDR3 contains 13 residues. Here the CDR3 reads CASSPDRAYGYTF. The CDR3 coding sequence is TGCGCCAGCAGCCCGGACAGGGCCTATGGCTACACCTTC.

The chain is built from TRBV29-1 and TRBJ1-2; TRBD1 matches 9 bases. The V segment lost 5 bases and the J segment 5 bases; nucleotides outside the gene matches: 6. This CDR3 comprises 13 residues. CDR1 and CDR2 from the germline V gene are SQVTM and ANQGSEA. The chain's CDR3 is CSVPQGQGYGYTF. The CDR3 region has the DNA TGCAGCGTTCCCCAGGGACAGGGATATGGCTACACCTTC. Together with reference TRBV29-1 and TRBJ1-2, the CDR3 gives the full variable domain: SAVISQKPSRDICQRGTSLTIQCQVDSQVTMMFWYRQQPGQSLTLIATANQGSEATYESGFVIDKFPISRPNLTFSTLTVSNMSPEDSSIYLCSVPQGQGYGYTFGSGTRLTVV.

This clone was counted a few times. The chain recombines TRBV18 with TRBJ1-2; the D gene is possibly TRBD1 (6 bases). V was cut by 5 bases and J by 4 bases, with 14 bases left in between. This CDR3 region has 14 residues. Germline values: CDR1 KGHSH, CDR2 LQKENI. The CDR3 region is CASSDGQSPYGYTF. CDR3 in DNA: TGTGCCAGCTCAGACGGACAGTCTCCCTATGGCTACACCTTC.

V gene TRBV6-6 combines with J gene TRBJ1-3, with 7 bases aligning to TRBD1. CDR3 length: 14 amino acids. The J segment lost 4 bases and the V segment lost 5 bases, leaving 5 bases of the junction unmatched. The germline V gene encodes CDR1 MNHNY and CDR2 SVGAGI (reference sequence). The CDR3 nucleotides read TGTGCCAGCAGTCCTCCGGGACAGGGAAACACCATATATTTT. Translation: CASSPPGQGNTIYF.

This chain connects TRBV9 to TRBJ2-5, with D perhaps matching TRBD1 (6 bases). The germline CDR1 and CDR2 sequences are SGDLS and YYNGEE. The CDR3 is 13 amino acids. V gave up 4 bases and J gave up 4 bases, with 11 bases separating them. CDR3 sequence: CASSSWGPETQYF. CDR3 DNA: TGTGCCAGCAGCTCCTGGGGGCCAGAGACCCAGTACTTC.

This clone was counted once. This chain joins TRBV7-9 and TRBJ1-5; the D is unclear. The V end was cut by 5 bases, the J end by 7 bases, with 9 bases between. Germline V gene sequence: CDR1 SEHNR, CDR2 FQNEAQ (reference sequence). This CDR3 region has 12 residues. The CDR3 here is CASSDGGQPQHF. CDR3 nucleotide sequence: TGTGCCAGCAGCGACGGAGGACAGCCCCAGCATTTT.

This clone was observed a single time. The V and J genes are TRBV5-1 and TRBJ2-3, with 11 bases identical to TRBD2. This CDR3 is 17 amino acids long. Germline V lookup: CDR1 SGHRS, CDR2 YFSETQ. V was pared by 0 bases and J by 3 bases, with 6 bases of the junction left unmatched. The CDR3 bases are TGCGCCAGCAGCTTGGGCCAGACTAGCGGGGAAACAGATACGCAGTATTTT. As protein: CASSLGQTSGETDTQYF.

The gene calls are TRBV6-5 and TRBJ2-1; 7 nucleotides agree with TRBD2. Germline V CDR1 and CDR2: MNHEY, SVGAGI. Trimming removed 2 bases from V and 0 bases from J; junction bases left unmatched: 4. The length of the CDR3 is 16 residues. The CDR3 here is CASSYGGSVSYNEQFF. CDR3 DNA: TGTGCCAGCAGTTACGGCGGGAGTGTCTCCTACAATGAGCAGTTCTTC.

The rearrangement joins TRBV11-2 to TRBJ2-1, with TRBD2 identical over 8 bases. The V and J ends lost 2 bases and 8 bases, in that order; junction bases with no gene match: 11. From germline, CDR1 is SGHAT and CDR2 FQNNGV. This CDR3 contains 16 residues. This CDR3 reads CASSLITGLAPHEQFF. In nucleotides, the CDR3 is TGTGCCAGCAGCTTAATAACAGGACTAGCCCCCCATGAGCAGTTCTTC.

The chain employs TRBV7-9 and TRBJ1-5; 8 bases match TRBD1. J was trimmed by 6 bases and V by 5 bases; bases with no gene match: 6. The germline gives CDR1 SEHNR, CDR2 FQNEAQ (reference sequence). CDR3 size: 14 residues. DNA for the CDR3: TGTGCCAGCAGCGTGGCAGGGGGCTTTCAGCCCCAGCATTTT. This codes for CASSVAGGFQPQHF.

The V and J genes are TRBV27 and TRBJ2-3; D is perhaps TRBD2 (5 bases). V gave up 5 bases and J gave up 4 bases, with 13 bases separating them. Germline CDR1 and CDR2: MNHEY and SMNVEV (reference sequence). The CDR3 has 14 residues. The CDR3 DNA is TGTGCCAGCAGTCTAACCGAGGGATCAGATACGCAGTATTTT. Translation: CASSLTEGSDTQYF.

This sequence joins TRBV28 and TRBJ1-5, with a possible D match to TRBD1 (5 bases). The CDR3 has 14 amino acids. V was clipped by 4 bases and J by 6 bases, with 13 bases between them. Germline lookup yields CDR1 MDHEN and CDR2 SYDVKM. The chain's CDR3 is CASSSREGIQPQHF. The DNA for the CDR3 is TGTGCCAGCAGTTCGAGGGAGGGGATTCAGCCCCAGCATTTT.